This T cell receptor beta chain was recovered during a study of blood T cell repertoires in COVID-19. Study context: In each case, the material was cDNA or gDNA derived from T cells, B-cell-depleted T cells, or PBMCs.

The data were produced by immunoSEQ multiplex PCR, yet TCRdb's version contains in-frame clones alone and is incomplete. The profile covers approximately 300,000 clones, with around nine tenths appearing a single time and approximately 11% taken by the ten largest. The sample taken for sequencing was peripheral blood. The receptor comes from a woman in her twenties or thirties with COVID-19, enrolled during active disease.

CDR3 amino acids: CASSLTHTGELFF. DNA for the CDR3: TGTGCCAGCAGCTTGACACACACCGGGGAGCTGTTTTTT. The chain joins TRBV11-1 to TRBJ2-2; unclear D gene. This CDR3 spans 13 amino acids. The V end was cut by 3 bases, the J end by 3 bases, with 5 bases between. CDR1 is SGHAT and CDR2 is FQDESV in the germline V gene (reference sequence).